The T cell receptor (beta chain) described here comes from a study of blood T cell repertoires in COVID-19. Study information: Samples came from the United States, Italy and Spain, spanning acute and convalescent COVID-19. In each case, the material was cDNA or gDNA derived from T cells, B-cell-depleted T cells, or PBMCs.

In the authors' workflow: Amplification of reference gene primers provided the estimated nucleated cell counts. Generated by immunoSEQ multiplex PCR, the TCRdb table keeps only in-frame clones and is missing some. That table gives V, J and clone size, and the DNA gave D and trimming. Seen here are fewer than 150,000 clones, approximately 80% observed once, and the top ten hold about 6.4%. The CDR3 covers 13 residues. Germline V gene sequence: CDR1 SQVTM, CDR2 ANQGSEA. The ends lost 7 bases at V and 10 bases at J; junction bases unmatched: 13. This rearrangement joins TRBV29-1 to TRBJ1-1; 9 positions agree with TRBD1. This receptor was taken from a human donor in a cohort sampled during active COVID-19. Sequencing input: peripheral blood. In DNA, the CDR3 is TGCAGCGCCCTCCGGGACAGGGAGTTTTTAGCTTTCTTT. It yields the protein CSALRDREFLAFF.